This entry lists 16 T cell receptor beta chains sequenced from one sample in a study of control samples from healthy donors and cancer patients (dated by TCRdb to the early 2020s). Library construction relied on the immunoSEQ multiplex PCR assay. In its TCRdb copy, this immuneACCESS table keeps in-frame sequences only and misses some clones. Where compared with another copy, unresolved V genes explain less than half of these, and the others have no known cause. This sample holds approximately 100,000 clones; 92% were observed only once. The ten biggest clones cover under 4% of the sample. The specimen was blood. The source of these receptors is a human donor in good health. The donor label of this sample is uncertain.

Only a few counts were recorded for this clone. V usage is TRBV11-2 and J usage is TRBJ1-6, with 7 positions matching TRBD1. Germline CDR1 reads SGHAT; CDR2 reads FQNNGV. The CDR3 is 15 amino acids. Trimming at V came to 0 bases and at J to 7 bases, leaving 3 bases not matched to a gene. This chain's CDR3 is CASSLETGENSPLHF. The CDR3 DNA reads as TGTGCCAGCAGCTTAGAAACAGGGGAGAATTCACCCCTCCACTTT.

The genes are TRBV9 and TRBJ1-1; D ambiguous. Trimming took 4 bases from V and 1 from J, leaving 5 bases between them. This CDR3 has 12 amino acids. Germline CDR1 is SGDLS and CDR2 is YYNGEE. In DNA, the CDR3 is TGTGCCAGCAGCCCCCAGAACACTGAAGCTTTCTTT. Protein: CASSPQNTEAFF.

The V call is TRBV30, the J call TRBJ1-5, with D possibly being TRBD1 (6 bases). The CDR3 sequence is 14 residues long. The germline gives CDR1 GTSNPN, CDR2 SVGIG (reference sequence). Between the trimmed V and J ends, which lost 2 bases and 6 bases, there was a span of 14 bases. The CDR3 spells CAWSSGDGLQPQHF. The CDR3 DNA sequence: TGTGCCTGGAGTTCAGGGGACGGTCTTCAGCCCCAGCATTTT.

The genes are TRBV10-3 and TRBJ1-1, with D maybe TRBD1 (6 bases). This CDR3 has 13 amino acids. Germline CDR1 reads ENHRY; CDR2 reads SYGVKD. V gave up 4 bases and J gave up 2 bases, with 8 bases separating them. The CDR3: CAISGTANTEAFF. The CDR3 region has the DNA TGTGCCATCAGTGGGACAGCAAACACTGAAGCTTTCTTT.

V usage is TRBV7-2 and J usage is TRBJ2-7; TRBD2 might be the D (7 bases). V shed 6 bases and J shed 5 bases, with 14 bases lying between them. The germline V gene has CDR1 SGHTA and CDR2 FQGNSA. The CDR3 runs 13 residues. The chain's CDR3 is CASRPGGRNEQYF. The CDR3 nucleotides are TGTGCCAGCAGACCCGGGGGGCGGAACGAGCAGTACTTC. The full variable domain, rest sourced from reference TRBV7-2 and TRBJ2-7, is GAGVSQSPSNKVTEKGKDVELRCDPISGHTALYWYRQSLGQGLEFLIYFQGNSAPDKSGLPSDRFSAERTGGSVSTLTIQRTQQEDSAVYLCASRPGGRNEQYFGPGTRLTVT.

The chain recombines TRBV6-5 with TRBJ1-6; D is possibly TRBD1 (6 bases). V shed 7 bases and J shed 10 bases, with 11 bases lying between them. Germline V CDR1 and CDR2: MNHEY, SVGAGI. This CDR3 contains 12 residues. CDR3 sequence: CASTGARSPLHF. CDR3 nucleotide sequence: TGTGCCAGCACGGGGGCCCGGTCACCCCTCCACTTT.

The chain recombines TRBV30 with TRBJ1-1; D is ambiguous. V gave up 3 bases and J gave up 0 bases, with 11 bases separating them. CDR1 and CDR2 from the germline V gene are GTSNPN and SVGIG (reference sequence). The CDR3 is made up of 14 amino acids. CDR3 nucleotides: TGTGCCTGGAGCCCCTTGGGCTTGAACACTGAAGCTTTCTTT. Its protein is CAWSPLGLNTEAFF.

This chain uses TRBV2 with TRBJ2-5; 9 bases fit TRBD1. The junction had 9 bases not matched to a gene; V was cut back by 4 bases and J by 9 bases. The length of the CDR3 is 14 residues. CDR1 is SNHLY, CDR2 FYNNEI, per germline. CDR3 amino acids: CASSGLGTGLAQYF. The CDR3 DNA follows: TGTGCCAGCAGTGGTCTAGGGACAGGGCTCGCCCAGTACTTC.

The CDR3 coding sequence is TGTGCCTGGAGTGTTTGGGTCACAAGAGCTTTCTTT. It translates to CAWSVWVTRAFF. This chain joins TRBV30 and TRBJ1-1; D unclear. Germline V gene data show CDR1 as GTSNPN and CDR2 as SVGIG (reference sequence). V lost 0 bases, J lost 10 bases, and 12 bases lay in between. The CDR3 is made up of 12 amino acids.

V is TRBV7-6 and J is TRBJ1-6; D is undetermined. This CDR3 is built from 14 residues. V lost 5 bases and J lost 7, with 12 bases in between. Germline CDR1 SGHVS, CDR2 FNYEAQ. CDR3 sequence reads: CASSVGNGNSPLHF. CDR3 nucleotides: TGTGCCAGCAGCGTCGGGAACGGCAATTCACCCCTCCACTTT. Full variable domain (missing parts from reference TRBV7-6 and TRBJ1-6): GAGVSQSPRYKVTKRGQDVALRCDPISGHVSLYWYRQALGQGPEFLTYFNYEAQQDKSGLPNDRFSAERPEGSISTLTIQRTEQRDSAMYRCASSVGNGNSPLHFGNGTRLTVT.

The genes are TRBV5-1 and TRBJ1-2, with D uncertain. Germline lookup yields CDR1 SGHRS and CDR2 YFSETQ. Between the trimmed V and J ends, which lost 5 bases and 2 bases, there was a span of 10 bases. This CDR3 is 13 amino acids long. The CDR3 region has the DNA TGCGCCAGCAGATTGACGGAGAACTATGGCTACACCTTC. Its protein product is CASRLTENYGYTF.

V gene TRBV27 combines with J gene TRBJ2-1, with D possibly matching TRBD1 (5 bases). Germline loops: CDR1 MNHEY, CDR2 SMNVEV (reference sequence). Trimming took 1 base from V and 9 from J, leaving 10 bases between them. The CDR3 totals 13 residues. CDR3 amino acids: CASSLLGQGEQFF. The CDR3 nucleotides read TGTGCCAGCAGTTTATTGGGGCAGGGTGAGCAGTTCTTC.

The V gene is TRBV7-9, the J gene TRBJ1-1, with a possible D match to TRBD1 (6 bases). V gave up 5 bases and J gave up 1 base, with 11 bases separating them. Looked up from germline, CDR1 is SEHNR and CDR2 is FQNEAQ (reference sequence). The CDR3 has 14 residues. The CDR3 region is CASSPKTGNTEAFF. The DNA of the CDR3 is TGTGCCAGCAGCCCTAAGACAGGGAACACTGAAGCTTTCTTT.

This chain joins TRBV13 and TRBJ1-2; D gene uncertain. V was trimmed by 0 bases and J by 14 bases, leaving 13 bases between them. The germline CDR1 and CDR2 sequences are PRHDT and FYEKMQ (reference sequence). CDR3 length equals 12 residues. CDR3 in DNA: TGTGCCAGCAGCTTAGGCGACCTCACAAGGACCTTC. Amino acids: CASSLGDLTRTF.

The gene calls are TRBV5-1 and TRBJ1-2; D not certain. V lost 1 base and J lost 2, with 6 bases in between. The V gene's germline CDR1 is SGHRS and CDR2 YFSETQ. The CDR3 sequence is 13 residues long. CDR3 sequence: CASSLQENYGYTF. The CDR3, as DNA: TGCGCCAGCAGCTTGCAAGAAAACTATGGCTACACCTTC.

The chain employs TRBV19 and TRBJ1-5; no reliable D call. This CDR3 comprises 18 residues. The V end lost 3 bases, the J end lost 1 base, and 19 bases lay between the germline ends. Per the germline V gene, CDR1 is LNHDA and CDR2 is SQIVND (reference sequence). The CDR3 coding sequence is TGTGCCAGTAGTATTGACGGGCTGCCTCAAGGAAGCAATCAGCCCCAGCATTTT. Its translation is CASSIDGLPQGSNQPQHF.